This TCR beta chain was captured in a study of identical twins. TCRdb fed the 5' RACE reads into MiXCR, producing one record per CDR3 protein. The data contain hundreds of thousands of distinct CDR3 sequences, more than 6.5% of them seen just once; the ten biggest clones take up less than 2.5%. Germline V CDR1 and CDR2: DFQATT, SNEGSKA (reference sequence). Deletions cut 7 bases from V and 4 bases from J, with 20 bases between. This CDR3 spans 15 amino acids. These data were also filed under a second study, of yellow fever vaccine responses in identical twins. From that second work: In identical twins, vaccine T cell responses appeared partly shared and partly individual.

This receptor was identified in a woman aged 18 to 35 in good health. Sample: memory (CD45RO+) T cells sorted from blood. V and J are TRBV20-1 and TRBJ1-5; D is perhaps TRBD1 (5 bases). The CDR3 DNA reads TGCAGTGGCACCGGGGGGGTGGTGGGGAATCAGCCCCAGCATTTT. Translation: CSGTGGVVGNQPQHF.